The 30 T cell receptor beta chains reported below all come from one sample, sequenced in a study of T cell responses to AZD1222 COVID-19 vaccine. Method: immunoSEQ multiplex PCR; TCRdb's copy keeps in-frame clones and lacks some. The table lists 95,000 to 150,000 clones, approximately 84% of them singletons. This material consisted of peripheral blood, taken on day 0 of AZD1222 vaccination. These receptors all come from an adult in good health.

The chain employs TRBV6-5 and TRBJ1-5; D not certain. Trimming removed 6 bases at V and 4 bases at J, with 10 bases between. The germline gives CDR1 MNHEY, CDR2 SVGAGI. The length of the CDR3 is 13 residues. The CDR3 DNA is TGTGCCAGCAGGCCCCAGAGGAATCAGCCCCAGCATTTT. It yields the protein CASRPQRNQPQHF.

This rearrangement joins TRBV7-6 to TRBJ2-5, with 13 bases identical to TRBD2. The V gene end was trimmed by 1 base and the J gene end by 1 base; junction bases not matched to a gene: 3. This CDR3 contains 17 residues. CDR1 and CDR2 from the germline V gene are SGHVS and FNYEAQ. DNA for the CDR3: TGTGCCAGCAGCTTAGGCGGACTAGCGGGGGCCCAAGAGACCCAGTACTTC. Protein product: CASSLGGLAGAQETQYF.

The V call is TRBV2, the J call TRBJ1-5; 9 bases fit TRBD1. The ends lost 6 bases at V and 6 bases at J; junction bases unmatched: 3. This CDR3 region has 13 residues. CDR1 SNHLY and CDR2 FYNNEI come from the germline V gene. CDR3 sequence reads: CASRGQGPQPQHF. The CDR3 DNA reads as TGTGCCAGCAGGGGACAGGGCCCTCAGCCCCAGCATTTT.

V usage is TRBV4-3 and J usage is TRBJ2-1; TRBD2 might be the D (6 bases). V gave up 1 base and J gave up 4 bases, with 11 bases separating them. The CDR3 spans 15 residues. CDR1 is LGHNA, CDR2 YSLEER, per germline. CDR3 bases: TGCGCCAGCAGCCAAGGGGCTAGCGATTACAATGAGCAGTTCTTC. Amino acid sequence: CASSQGASDYNEQFF.

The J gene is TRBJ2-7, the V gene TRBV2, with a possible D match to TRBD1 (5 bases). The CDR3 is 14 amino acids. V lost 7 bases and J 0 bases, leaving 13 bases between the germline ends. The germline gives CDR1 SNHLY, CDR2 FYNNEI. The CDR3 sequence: CASTDSSSSYEQYF. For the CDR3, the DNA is TGTGCCAGCACCGACAGTTCAAGCTCCTACGAGCAGTACTTC.

The CDR3 nucleotides are TGTGCCAGCAGCCAAACCCAGGGGGGTACTAATGAAAAACTGTTTTTT. Translating gives CASSQTQGGTNEKLFF. This chain uses TRBV4-2 with TRBJ1-4; TRBD1 aligns across 7 bases. In germline, CDR1 is LGHNA, CDR2 YNFKEQ. This CDR3 spans 16 amino acids. With 2 bases clipped from V and 2 bases from J, the junction kept 5 bases outside the gene matches.

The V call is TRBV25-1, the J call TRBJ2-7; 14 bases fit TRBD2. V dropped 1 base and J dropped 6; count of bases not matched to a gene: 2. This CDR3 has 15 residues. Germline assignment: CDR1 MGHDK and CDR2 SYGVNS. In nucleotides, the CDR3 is TGTGCCAGCAGTGAATTGACTAGCGGGAGGGCCGAGCAGTACTTC. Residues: CASSELTSGRAEQYF.

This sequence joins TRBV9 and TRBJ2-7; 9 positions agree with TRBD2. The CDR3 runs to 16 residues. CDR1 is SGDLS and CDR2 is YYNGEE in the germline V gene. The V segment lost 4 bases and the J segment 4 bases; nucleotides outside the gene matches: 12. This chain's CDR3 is CASSPRPLAGKYEQYF. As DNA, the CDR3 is TGTGCCAGCAGCCCCCGCCCCCTAGCGGGGAAATACGAGCAGTACTTC.

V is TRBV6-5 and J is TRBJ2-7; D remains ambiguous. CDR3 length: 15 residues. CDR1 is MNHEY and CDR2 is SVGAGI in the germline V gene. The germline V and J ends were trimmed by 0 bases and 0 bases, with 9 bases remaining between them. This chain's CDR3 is CASSYSPGLSYEQYF. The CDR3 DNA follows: TGTGCCAGCAGTTACTCGCCGGGTCTCTCCTACGAGCAGTACTTC.

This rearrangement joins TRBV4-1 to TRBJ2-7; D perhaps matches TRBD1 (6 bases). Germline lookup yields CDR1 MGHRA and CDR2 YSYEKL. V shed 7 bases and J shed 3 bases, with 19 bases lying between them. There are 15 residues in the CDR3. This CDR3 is CASTMGAQGIYEQYF. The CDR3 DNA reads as TGCGCCAGCACCATGGGGGCACAGGGAATCTACGAGCAGTACTTC.

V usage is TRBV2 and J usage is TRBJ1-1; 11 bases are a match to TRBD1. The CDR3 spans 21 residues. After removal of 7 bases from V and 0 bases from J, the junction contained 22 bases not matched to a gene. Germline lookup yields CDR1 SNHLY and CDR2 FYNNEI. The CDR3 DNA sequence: TGTGCCAGCAACCGACCCAGGACAGGGGGCCCCACGCTCAACTTGAACACTGAAGCTTTCTTT. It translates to CASNRPRTGGPTLNLNTEAFF.

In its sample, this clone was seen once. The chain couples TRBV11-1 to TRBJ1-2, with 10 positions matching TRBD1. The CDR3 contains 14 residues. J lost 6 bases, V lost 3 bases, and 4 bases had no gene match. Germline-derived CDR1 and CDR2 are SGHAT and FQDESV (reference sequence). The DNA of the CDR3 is TGTGCCAGCAGCTTCGAGACAGGGGGCCATGGCTACACCTTC. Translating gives CASSFETGGHGYTF.

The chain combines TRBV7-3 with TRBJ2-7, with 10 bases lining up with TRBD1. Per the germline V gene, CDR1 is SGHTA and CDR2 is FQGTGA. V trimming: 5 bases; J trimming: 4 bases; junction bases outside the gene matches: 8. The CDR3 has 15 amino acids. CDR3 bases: TGTGCCAGCAGCCCATATCCGGGACAGGGGTACGAGCAGTACTTC. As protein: CASSPYPGQGYEQYF.

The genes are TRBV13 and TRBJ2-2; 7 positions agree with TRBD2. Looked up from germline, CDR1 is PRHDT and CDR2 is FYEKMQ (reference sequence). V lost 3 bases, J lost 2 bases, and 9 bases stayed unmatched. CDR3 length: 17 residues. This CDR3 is CASSFTPGLPNTGELFF. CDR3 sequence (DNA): TGTGCCAGCAGCTTCACACCGGGACTACCAAACACCGGGGAGCTGTTTTTT.

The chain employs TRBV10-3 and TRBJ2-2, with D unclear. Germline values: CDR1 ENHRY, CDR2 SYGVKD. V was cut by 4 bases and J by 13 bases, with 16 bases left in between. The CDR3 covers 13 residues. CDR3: CAISGPGENGLFF. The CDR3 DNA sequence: TGTGCCATCAGTGGGCCCGGAGAGAATGGGCTGTTTTTT.

This chain's CDR3 is CASSEWDGTGSSPLHF. In DNA form, the CDR3 reads TGTGCCAGCAGTGAATGGGATGGGACAGGGAGCTCACCCCTCCACTTT. The J gene is TRBJ1-6, the V gene TRBV6-1; TRBD1 aligns across 9 bases. CDR1 is MNHNS and CDR2 is SASEGT in the germline V gene. The CDR3 length is 16 residues. V shed 2 bases, J shed 10 bases, and the junction held 9 bases outside the gene matches.

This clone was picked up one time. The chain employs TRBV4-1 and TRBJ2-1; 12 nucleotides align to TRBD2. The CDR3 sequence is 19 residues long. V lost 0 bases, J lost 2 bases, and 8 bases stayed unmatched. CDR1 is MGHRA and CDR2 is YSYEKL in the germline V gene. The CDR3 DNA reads TGCGCCAGCAGCCAAGAGCGGGCTAGCGGGAGGGCCACCTACAATGAGCAGTTCTTC. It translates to CASSQERASGRATYNEQFF.

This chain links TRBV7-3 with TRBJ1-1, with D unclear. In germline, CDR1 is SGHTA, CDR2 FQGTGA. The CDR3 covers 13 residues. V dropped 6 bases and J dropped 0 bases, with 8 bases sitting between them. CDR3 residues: CASRLSMNTEAFF. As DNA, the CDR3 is TGTGCCAGCAGGCTAAGTATGAACACTGAAGCTTTCTTT.

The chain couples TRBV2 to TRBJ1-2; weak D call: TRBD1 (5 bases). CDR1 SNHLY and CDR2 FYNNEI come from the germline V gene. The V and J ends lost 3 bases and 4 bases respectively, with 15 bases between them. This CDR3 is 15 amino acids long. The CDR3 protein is CASSEFKDIGYGYTF. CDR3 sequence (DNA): TGTGCCAGCAGTGAGTTCAAGGACATAGGCTATGGCTACACCTTC.

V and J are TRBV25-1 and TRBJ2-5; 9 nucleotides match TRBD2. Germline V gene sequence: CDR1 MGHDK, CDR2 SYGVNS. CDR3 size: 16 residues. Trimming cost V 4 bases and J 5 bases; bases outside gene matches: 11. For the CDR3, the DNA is TGTGCCAGCAGTGTGGGACGCAGACTAGCGGTTGAGACCCAGTACTTC. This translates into CASSVGRRLAVETQYF.

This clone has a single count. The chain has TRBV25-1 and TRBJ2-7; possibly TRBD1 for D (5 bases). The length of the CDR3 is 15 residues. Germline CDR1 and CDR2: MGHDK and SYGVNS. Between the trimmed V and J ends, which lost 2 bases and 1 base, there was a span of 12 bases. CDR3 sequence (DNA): TGTGCCAGCAGTGAACCCGGTTCAGGGTCCTACGAGCAGTACTTC. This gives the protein CASSEPGSGSYEQYF.

CDR3 residues: CASSRDRSTEAFF. The CDR3 DNA sequence: TGTGCCAGCTCGCGGGACAGGAGCACTGAAGCTTTCTTT. The chain combines TRBV18 with TRBJ1-1; 8 bases line up with TRBD1. This CDR3 region has 13 residues. The V gene end was trimmed by 6 bases and the J gene end by 4 bases; junction bases not matched to a gene: 4. Per germline, CDR1 KGHSH and CDR2 LQKENI.

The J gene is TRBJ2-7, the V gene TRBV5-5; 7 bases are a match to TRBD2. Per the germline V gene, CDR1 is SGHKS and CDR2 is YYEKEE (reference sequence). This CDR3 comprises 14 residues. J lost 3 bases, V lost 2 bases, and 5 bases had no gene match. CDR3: CASSLWIAGYEQYF. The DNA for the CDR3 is TGTGCCAGCAGCTTATGGATAGCGGGCTACGAGCAGTACTTC.

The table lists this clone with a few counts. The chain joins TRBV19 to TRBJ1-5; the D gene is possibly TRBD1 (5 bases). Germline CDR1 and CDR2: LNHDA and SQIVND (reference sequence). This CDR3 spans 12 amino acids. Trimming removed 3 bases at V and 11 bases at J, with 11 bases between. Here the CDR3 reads CASSMVPGAQHF. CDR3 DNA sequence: TGTGCCAGTAGTATGGTTCCGGGGGCCCAGCATTTT.

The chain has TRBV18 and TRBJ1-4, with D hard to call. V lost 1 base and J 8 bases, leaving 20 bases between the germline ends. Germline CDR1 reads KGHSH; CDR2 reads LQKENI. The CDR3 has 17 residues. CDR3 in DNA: TGTGCCAGCTCACCACTCCCCGCCCCGGCCGGGCGGGAAAAACTGTTTTTT. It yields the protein CASSPLPAPAGREKLFF. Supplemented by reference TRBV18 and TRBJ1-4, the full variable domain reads NAGVMQNPRHLVRRRGQEARLRCSPMKGHSHVYWYRQLPEEGLKFMVYLQKENIIDESGMPKERFSAEFPKEGPSILRIQQVVRGDSAAYFCASSPLPAPAGREKLFFGSGTQLSVL.

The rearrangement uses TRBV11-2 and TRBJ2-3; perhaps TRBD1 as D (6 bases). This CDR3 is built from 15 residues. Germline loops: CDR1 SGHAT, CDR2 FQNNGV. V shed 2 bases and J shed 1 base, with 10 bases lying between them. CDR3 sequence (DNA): TGTGCCAGCAGCTTACTGGACAGCGGCACAGATACGCAGTATTTT. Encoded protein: CASSLLDSGTDTQYF.

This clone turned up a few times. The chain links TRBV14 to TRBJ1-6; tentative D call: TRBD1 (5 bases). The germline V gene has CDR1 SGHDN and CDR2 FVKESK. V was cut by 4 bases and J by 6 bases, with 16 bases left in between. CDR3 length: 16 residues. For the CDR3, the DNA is TGTGCCAGCAGCCCTATGGTCGCGGGGGTTAATTCACCCCTCCACTTT. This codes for CASSPMVAGVNSPLHF. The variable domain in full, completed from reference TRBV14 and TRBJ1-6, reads EAGVTQFPSHSVIEKGQTVTLRCDPISGHDNLYWYRRVMGKEIKFLLHFVKESKQDESGMPNNRFLAERTGGTYSTLKVQPAELEDSGVYFCASSPMVAGVNSPLHFGNGTRLTVT.

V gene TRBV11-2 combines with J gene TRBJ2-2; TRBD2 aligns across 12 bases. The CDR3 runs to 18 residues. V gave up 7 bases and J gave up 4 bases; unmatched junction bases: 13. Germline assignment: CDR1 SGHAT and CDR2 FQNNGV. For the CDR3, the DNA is TGTGCCAGCACCCCCCTAGCGGGAGGGCCTCTTTTCACCGGGGAGCTGTTTTTT. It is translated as CASTPLAGGPLFTGELFF.

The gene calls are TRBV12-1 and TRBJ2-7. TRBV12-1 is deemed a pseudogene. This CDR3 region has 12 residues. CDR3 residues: CASSGFSYEQYF. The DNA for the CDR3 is TGTGCCAGCAGCGGTTTCTCCTACGAGCAGTACTTC.

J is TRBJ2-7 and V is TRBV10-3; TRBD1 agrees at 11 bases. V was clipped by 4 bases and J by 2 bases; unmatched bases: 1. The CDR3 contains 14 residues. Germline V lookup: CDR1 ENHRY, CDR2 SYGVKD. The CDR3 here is CAISAGQGAYEQYF. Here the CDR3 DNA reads TGTGCCATCAGTGCGGGACAGGGGGCCTACGAGCAGTACTTC.